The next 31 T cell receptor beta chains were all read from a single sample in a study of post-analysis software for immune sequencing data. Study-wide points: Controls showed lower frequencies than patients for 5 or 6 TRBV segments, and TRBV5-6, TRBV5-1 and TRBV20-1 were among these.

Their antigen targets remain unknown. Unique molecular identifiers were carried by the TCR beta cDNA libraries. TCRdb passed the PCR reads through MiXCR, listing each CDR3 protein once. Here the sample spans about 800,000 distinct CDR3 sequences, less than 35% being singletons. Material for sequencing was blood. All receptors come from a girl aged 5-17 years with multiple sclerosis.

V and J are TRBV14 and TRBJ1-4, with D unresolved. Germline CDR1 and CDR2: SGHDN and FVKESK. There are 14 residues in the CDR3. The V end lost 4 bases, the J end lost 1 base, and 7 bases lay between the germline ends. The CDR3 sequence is CASSPRLTNEKLFF. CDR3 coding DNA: TGTGCCAGCAGCCCCCGGCTAACTAATGAAAAACTGTTTTTT.

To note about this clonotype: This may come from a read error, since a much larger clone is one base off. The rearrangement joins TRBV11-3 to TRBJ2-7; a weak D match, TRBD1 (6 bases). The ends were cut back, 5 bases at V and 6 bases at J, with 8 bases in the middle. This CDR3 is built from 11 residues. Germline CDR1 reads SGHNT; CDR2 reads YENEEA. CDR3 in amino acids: CASSRGSEQYF. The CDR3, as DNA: TGTGCCAGCAGCAGGGGGAGCGAGCAGTACTTC.

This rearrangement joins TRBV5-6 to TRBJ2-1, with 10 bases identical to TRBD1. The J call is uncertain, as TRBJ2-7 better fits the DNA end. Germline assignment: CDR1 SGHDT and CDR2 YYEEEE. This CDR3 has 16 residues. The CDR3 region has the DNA TGTGCCAGCAGCTCCGGGACAGGGGCTACCTACAATGAGCAGTACTTC. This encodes CASSSGTGATYNEQYF.

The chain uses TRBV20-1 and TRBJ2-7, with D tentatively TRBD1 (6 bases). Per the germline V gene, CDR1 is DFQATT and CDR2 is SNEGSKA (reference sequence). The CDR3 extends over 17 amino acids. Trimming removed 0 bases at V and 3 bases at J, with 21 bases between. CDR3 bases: TGCAGTGCTAGAGATTCTCAGGGGACATCCGTCTGCTACGAGCAGTACTTC. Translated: CSARDSQGTSVCYEQYF.

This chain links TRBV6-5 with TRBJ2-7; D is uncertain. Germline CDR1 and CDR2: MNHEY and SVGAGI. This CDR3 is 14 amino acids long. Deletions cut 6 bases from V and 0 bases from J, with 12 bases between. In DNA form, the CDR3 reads TGTGCCAGCAGAACCTCGTTGGGCTCCTACGAGCAGTACTTC. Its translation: CASRTSLGSYEQYF.

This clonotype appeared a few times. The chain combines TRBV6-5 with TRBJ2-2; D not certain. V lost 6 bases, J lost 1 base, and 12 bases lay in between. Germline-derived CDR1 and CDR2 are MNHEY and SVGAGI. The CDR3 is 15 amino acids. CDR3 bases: TGTGCCAGCAGCCCTACACCAATGAACACCGGGGAGCTGTTTTTT. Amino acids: CASSPTPMNTGELFF.

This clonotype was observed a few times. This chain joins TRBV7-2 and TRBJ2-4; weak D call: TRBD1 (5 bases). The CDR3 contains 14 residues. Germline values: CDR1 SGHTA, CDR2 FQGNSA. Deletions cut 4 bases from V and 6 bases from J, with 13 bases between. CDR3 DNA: TGTGCCAGCAGCTCCTACACAGGACCAAACATTCAGTACTTC. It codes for CASSSYTGPNIQYF.

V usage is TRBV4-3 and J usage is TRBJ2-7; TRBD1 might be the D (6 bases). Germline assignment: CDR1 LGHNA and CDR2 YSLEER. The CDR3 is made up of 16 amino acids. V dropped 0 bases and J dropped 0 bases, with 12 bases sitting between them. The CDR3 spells CASSQDGTPRSYEQYF. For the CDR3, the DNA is TGCGCCAGCAGCCAAGATGGGACACCTCGCTCCTACGAGCAGTACTTC.

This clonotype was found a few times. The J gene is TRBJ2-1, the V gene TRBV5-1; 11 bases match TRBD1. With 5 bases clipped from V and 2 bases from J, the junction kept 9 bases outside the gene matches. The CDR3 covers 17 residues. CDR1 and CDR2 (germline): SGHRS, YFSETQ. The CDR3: CASRPAGTGGTYNEQFF. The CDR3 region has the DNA TGCGCCAGCAGGCCGGCGGGGACAGGGGGGACCTACAATGAGCAGTTCTTC.

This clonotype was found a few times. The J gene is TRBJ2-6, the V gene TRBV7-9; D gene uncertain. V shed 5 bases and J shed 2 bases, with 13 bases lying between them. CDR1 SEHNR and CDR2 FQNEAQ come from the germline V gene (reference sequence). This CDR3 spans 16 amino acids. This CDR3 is CASSGVETAGANVLTF. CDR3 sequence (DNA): TGTGCCAGCAGCGGGGTGGAAACAGCTGGGGCCAACGTCCTGACTTTC.

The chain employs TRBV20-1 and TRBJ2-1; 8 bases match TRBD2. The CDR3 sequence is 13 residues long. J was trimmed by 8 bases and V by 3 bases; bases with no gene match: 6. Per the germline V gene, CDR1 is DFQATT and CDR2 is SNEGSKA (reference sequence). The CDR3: CSARPPREDEQFF. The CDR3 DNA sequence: TGCAGTGCTAGGCCTCCGCGGGAGGATGAGCAGTTCTTC.

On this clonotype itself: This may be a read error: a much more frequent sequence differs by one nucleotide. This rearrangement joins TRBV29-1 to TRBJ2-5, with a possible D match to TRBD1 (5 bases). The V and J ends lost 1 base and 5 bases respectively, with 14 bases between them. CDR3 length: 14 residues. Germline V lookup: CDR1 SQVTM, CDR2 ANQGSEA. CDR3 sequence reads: CSVEGVRVRETQYF. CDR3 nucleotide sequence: TGCAGCGTTGAAGGAGTCAGGGTCCGCGAGACCCAGTACTTC. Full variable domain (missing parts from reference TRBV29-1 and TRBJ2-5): SAVISQKPSRDICQRGTSLTIQCQVDSQVTMMFWYRQQPGQSLTLIATANQGSEATYESGFVIDKFPISRPNLTFSTLTVSNMSPEDSSIYLCSVEGVRVRETQYFGPGTRLLVL.

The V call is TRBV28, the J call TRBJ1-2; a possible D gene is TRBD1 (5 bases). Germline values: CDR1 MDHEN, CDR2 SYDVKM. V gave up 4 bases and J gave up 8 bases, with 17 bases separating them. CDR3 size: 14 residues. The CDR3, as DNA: TGTGCCAGCAGTTCCGGGACTGCTAAATGGGGCTACACCTTC. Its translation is CASSSGTAKWGYTF.

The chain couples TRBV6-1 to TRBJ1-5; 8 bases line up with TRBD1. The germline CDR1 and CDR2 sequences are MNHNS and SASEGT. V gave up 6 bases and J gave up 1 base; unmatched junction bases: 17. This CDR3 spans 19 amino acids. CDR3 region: CASSKLYRDRRTSNQPQHF. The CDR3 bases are TGTGCCAGCAGCAAACTATACCGGGACAGGAGAACGAGCAATCAGCCCCAGCATTTT.

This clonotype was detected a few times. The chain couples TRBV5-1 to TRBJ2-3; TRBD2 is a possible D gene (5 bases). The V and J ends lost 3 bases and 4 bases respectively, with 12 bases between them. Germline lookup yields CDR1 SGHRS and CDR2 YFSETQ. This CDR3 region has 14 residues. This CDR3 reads CASSSGELPDTQYF. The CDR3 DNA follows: TGCGCCAGCAGCTCCGGGGAGCTTCCAGATACGCAGTATTTT.

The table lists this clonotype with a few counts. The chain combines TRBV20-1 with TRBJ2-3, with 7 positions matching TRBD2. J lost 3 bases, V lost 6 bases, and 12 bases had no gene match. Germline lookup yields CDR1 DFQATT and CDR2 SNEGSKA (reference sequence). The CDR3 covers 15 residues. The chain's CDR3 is CSATGRGVGTDTQYF. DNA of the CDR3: TGCAGTGCCACGGGACGGGGGGTAGGGACAGATACGCAGTATTTT.

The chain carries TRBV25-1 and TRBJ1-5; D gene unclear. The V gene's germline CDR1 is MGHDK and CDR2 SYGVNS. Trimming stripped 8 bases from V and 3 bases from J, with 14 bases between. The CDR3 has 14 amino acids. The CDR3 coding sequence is TGTGCCAGCGCTCTAGCGGGGTCCAATCAGCCCCAGCATTTT. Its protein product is CASALAGSNQPQHF.

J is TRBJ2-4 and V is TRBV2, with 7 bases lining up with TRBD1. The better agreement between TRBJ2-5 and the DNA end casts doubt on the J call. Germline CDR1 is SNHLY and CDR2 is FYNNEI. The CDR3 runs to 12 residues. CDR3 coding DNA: TGTGCCAGTAACAGGGGTTCAGAGACCCAGTACTTC. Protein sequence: CASNRGSETQYF.

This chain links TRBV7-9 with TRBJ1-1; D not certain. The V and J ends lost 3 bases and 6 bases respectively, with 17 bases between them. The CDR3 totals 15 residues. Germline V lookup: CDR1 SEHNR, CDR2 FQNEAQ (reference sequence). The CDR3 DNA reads TGTGCCAGCAGCTTCGTCCCAGCATATTGGGCTGAAGCTTTCTTT. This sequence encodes CASSFVPAYWAEAFF.

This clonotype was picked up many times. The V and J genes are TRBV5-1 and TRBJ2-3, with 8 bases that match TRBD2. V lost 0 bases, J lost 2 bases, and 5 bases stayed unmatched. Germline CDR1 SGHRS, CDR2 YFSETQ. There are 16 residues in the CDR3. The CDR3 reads CASSLEAGGHTDTQYF. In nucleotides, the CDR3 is TGCGCCAGCAGCTTGGAGGCGGGAGGCCACACAGATACGCAGTATTTT.

The CDR3 spells CASSKSGTGGGRPQHF. For the CDR3, the DNA is TGTGCCAGCAGCAAAAGTGGGACAGGTGGGGGTCGGCCCCAGCATTTT. The J gene is TRBJ1-5, the V gene TRBV21-1; no DNA check was done on the table's D call, TRBD1. TRBV21-1 corresponds to a pseudogene. This CDR3 region has 16 residues.

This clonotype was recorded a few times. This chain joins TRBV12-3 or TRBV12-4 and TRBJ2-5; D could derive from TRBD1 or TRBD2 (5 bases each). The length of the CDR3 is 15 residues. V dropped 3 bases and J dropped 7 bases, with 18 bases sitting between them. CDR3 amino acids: CASSFPSGGQGTQYF. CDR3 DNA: TGTGCCAGCAGTTTCCCCAGCGGTGGCCAGGGGACCCAGTACTTC.

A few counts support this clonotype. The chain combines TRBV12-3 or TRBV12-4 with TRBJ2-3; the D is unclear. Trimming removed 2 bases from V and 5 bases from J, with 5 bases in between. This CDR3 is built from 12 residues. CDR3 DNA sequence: TGTGCCAGCAGTTTAAATGAAGATACGCAGTATTTT. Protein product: CASSLNEDTQYF.

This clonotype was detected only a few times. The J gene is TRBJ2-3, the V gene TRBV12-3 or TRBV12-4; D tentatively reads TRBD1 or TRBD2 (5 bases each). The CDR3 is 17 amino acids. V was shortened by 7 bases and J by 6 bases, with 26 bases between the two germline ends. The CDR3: CASTTGRRKLLTDTQYF. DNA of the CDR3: TGTGCCAGCACCACGGGACGCCGCAAACTTCTGACTGATACGCAGTATTTT.

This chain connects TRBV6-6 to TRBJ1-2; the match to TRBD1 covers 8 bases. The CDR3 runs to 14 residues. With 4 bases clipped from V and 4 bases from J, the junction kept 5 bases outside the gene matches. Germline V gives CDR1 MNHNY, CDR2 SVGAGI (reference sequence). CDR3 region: CASSLPGQAYGYTF. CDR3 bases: TGTGCCAGCAGTTTACCGGGACAGGCCTATGGCTACACCTTC.

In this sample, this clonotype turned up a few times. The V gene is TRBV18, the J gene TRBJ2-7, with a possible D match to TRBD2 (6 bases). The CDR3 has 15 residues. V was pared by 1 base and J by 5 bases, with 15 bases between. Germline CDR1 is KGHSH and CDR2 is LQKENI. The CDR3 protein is CASSPLMRDWNEQYF. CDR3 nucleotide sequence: TGTGCCAGCTCACCACTGATGCGGGACTGGAACGAGCAGTACTTC. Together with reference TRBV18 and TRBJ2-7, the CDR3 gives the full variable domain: NAGVMQNPRHLVRRRGQEARLRCSPMKGHSHVYWYRQLPEEGLKFMVYLQKENIIDESGMPKERFSAEFPKEGPSILRIQQVVRGDSAAYFCASSPLMRDWNEQYFGPGTRLTVT.

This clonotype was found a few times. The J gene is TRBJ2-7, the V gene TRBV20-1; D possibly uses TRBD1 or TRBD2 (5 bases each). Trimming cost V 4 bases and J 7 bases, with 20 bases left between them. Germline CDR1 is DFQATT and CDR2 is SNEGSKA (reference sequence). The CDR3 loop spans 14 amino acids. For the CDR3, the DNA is TGCAGTGCTAACCGGGACCCGGTGCTCAATGAGCAGTACTTC. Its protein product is CSANRDPVLNEQYF.

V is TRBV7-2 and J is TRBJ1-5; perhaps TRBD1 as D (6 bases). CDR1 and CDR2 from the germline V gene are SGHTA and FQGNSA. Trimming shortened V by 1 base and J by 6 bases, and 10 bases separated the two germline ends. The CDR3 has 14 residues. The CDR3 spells CASSLEQGSQPQHF. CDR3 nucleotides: TGTGCCAGCAGCTTAGAACAGGGCAGTCAGCCCCAGCATTTT.

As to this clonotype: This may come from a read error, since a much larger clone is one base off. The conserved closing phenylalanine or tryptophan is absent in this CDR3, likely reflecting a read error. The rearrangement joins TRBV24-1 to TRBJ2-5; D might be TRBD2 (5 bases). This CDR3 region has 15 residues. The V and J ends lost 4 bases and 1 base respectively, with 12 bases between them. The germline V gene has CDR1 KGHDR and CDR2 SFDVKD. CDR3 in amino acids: CATSDASRLQETQYC. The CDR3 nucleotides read TGTGCCACCAGTGACGCTAGCAGACTCCAAGAGACCCAGTACTGC.

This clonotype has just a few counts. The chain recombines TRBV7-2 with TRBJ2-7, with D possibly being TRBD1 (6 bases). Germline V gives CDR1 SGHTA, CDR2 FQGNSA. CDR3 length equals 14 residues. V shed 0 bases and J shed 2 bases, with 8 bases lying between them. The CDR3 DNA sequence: TGTGCCAGCAGCTTAGCGGGGGCGGCCTACGAGCAGTACTTC. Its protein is CASSLAGAAYEQYF.

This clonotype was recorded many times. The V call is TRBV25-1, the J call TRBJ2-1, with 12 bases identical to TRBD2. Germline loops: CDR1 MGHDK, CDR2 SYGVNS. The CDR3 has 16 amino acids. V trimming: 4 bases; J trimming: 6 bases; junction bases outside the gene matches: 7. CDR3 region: CASSAETSGSSNEQFF. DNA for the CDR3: TGTGCCAGCAGTGCCGAGACTAGCGGGAGTTCCAATGAGCAGTTCTTC.